What follows are 11 T cell receptor beta chains derived from one specimen sequenced in a study. Each CDR3 protein is one row after TCRdb ran MiXCR on the 5' RACE reads. Of around 50,000 distinct CDR3 sequences listed, approximately 26% were seen once; the top ten hold roughly 2.1%. The sorted Tregs were CD4+CD25+CD127-/low cells. Sequencing was carried out using tumor-infiltrating Tregs sorted from the breast tumor. The receptors come from a female donor with breast cancer.

This clonotype came up a few times. J is TRBJ2-7 and V is TRBV3-1; D unresolved. CDR1 is LGHDT, CDR2 YNNKEL, per germline (reference sequence). Trimming took off 2 bases at V and 0 bases at J, with 8 bases between the two ends. The CDR3 runs 14 residues. The CDR3 DNA is TGTGCCAGCAGCCAACAAGTAAACTCCTACGAGCAGTACTTC. Translating gives CASSQQVNSYEQYF.

This clonotype was detected a few times. The J gene is TRBJ1-1, the V gene TRBV29-1; no clear D gene. The V gene lost 6 bases and the J gene lost 0 bases, with 14 bases spanning the gap. This CDR3 contains 14 residues. Germline V gene lookup returns CDR1 SQVTM and CDR2 ANQGSEA. CDR3 nucleotide sequence: TGCAGCGTGTTCCGTTCCTACATGAACACTGAAGCTTTCTTT. This gives the protein CSVFRSYMNTEAFF. Full variable domain (missing parts from reference TRBV29-1 and TRBJ1-1): SAVISQKPSRDICQRGTSLTIQCQVDSQVTMMFWYRQQPGQSLTLIATANQGSEATYESGFVIDKFPISRPNLTFSTLTVSNMSPEDSSIYLCSVFRSYMNTEAFFGQGTRLTVV.

This clonotype was picked up many times. The rearrangement links TRBV10-2 to TRBJ2-3; 7 nucleotides agree with TRBD2. The V segment lost 6 bases and the J segment 4 bases; nucleotides outside the gene matches: 4. The CDR3 runs 13 residues. Per the germline V gene, CDR1 is WSHSY and CDR2 is SAAADI. The CDR3 region has the DNA TGCGCCAGCAGGGCGGGAGTGGCAGATACGCAGTATTTT. This sequence encodes CASRAGVADTQYF.

The CDR3: CSARLLLGTGKNEQFF. The CDR3 bases are TGCAGTGCTAGGTTACTCCTTGGGACAGGGAAAAATGAGCAGTTCTTC. This sequence joins TRBV20-1 and TRBJ2-1; 9 nucleotides match TRBD1. The trim removed 3 bases at V and 7 bases at J, leaving 13 bases unmatched. CDR1 and CDR2 from the germline V gene are DFQATT and SNEGSKA (reference sequence). The CDR3 loop spans 16 amino acids.

The chain employs TRBV6-6 and TRBJ2-3, with TRBD2 as a possible D gene (6 bases). This CDR3 has 13 amino acids. From germline, CDR1 is MNHNY and CDR2 SVGAGI (reference sequence). V lost 5 bases and J lost 4, with 10 bases in between. DNA for the CDR3: TGTGCCAGCAGTCCCCCGGGGGCAGATACGCAGTATTTT. This sequence encodes CASSPPGADTQYF.

This clonotype was found a few times. V is TRBV5-1 and J is TRBJ2-5; no firm D call. The germline V gene has CDR1 SGHRS and CDR2 YFSETQ. Trimming shortened V by 1 base and J by 3 bases, and 7 bases separated the two germline ends. The CDR3 sequence is 13 residues long. For the CDR3, the DNA is TGCGCCAGCAGCTTGTTCCAGAAAGAGACCCAGTACTTC. It is translated as CASSLFQKETQYF.

CDR3 in DNA: TGTGCCAGCAGCTATACCTACGAGCAGTACTTC. The encoded protein is CASSYTYEQYF. This sequence joins TRBV7-2 and TRBJ2-7, with D unresolved. Trimming left V 4 bases short and J 2 bases short, with 3 bases between. The CDR3 is 11 amino acids. Germline V gene sequence: CDR1 SGHTA, CDR2 FQGNSA.

This clonotype occurred many times. The V and J genes are TRBV6-1 and TRBJ1-2; a possible D gene is TRBD1 (5 bases). V shed 11 bases and J shed 8 bases, with 33 bases lying between them. Germline-derived CDR1 and CDR2 are MNHNS and SASEGT. This CDR3 spans 17 amino acids. This CDR3 is CAASGTATRDVLWGYTF. For the CDR3, the DNA is TGTGCCGCTTCCGGGACCGCAACAAGGGATGTACTATGGGGCTACACCTTC.

At least ten counts were recorded for this clonotype. CDR3 DNA: TGTGCCACCAGCAGAGATCGGAACCGGGAATACGAGCAGTACTTC. Translated: CATSRDRNREYEQYF. The rearrangement links TRBV15 to TRBJ2-7; tentatively, D is TRBD2 (5 bases). The V and J ends lost 0 bases and 4 bases respectively, with 13 bases between them. Germline V gene data show CDR1 as LNHNV and CDR2 as YYDKDF (reference sequence). This CDR3 is 15 amino acids long.

A single count supports this clonotype. A read error may be the cause here, since a much bigger clone is one base away. This chain links TRBV7-2 with TRBJ2-7; D not resolved. CDR1 and CDR2 from the germline V gene are SGHTA and FQGNSA. This CDR3 is 14 amino acids long. CDR3 nucleotides: TGTGCCAGCGGCTTAAGGCCCGTGGATGGCGAGCAGTACTTC. Its protein product is CASGLRPVDGEQYF.

This clonotype was counted at least ten times. V is TRBV4-1 and J is TRBJ1-2, with TRBD1 as a possible D gene (5 bases). Germline V gene lookup returns CDR1 MGHRA and CDR2 YSYEKL. CDR3 length: 13 amino acids. V was trimmed by 6 bases and J by 8 bases, leaving 16 bases between them. The chain's CDR3 is CASSRTGLQGYTF. The CDR3 DNA reads as TGCGCCAGCAGTCGTACAGGTCTACAGGGCTACACCTTC.